These T cell receptor beta chains were read from a single sample in a study of blood T cell repertoires in COVID-19. The assay was immunoSEQ multiplex PCR, and TCRdb's table has in-frame clones only and misses some. The sample includes 200,000 to 250,000 clones, nearly 90% seen only once; the top ten take about 14%. Sequenced sample: PBMCs or T cells enriched from blood (not recorded which). Receptors originate from a man aged 25-40 years who had been exposed to COVID-19. Each CDR3 is given with its conserved first and last residue. The D gene is left open where the match is weak. Only part of the rows carry a size: once, few, many, or a class if the clone is expanded.

abundance: few; len: 11; j_gene: TRBJ2-7; d_gene: -; v_gene: TRBV5-1; CDR3aa: CASSRSVEQYF; CDR3nt: TGCGCCAGCAGCAGATCAGTCGAGCAGTACTTC
abundance: once; len: 15; j_gene: TRBJ2-1; d_gene: TRBD2; v_gene: TRBV16; CDR3aa: CASSPGLAGGNEQFF; CDR3nt: TGTGCCAGCAGCCCGGGACTAGCGGGGGGGAATGAGCAGTTCTTC
abundance: -; len: 15; j_gene: TRBJ1-1; d_gene: TRBD1; v_gene: TRBV5-5; CDR3aa: CASSQTRQGRTEAFF; CDR3nt: TGTGCCAGCAGCCAAACCCGACAGGGACGGACTGAAGCTTTCTTT
abundance: once; len: 14; j_gene: TRBJ1-5; d_gene: -; v_gene: TRBV7-9; CDR3aa: CASSLGPGWQPQHF; CDR3nt: TGTGCCAGCAGCTTAGGTCCAGGTTGGCAGCCCCAGCATTTT
abundance: once; len: 16; j_gene: TRBJ1-3; d_gene: TRBD1; v_gene: TRBV4-2; CDR3aa: CASSQASGTGRHTIYF; CDR3nt: TGTGCCAGCAGCCAAGCTTCCGGGACAGGGAGACACACCATATATTTT
abundance: -; len: 14; j_gene: TRBJ2-2; d_gene: -; v_gene: TRBV5-1; CDR3aa: CASSRGLLAGELFF; CDR3nt: TGCGCCAGCAGCCGGGGACTCCTCGCCGGGGAGCTGTTTTTT
abundance: few; len: 14; j_gene: TRBJ1-1; d_gene: -; v_gene: TRBV4-1; CDR3aa: CASSQGGVNTEAFF; CDR3nt: TGCGCCAGCAGCCAAGGGGGGGTGAACACTGAAGCTTTCTTT
abundance: -; len: 13; j_gene: TRBJ1-4; d_gene: -; v_gene: TRBV7-7; CDR3aa: CASSLNTNEKLFF; CDR3nt: TGTGCCAGCAGCTTAAACACGAATGAAAAACTGTTTTTT
abundance: -; len: 15; j_gene: TRBJ1-2; d_gene: TRBD1; v_gene: TRBV19; CDR3aa: CASSSARTGYYGYTF; CDR3nt: TGTGCCAGTAGTAGCGCCAGGACAGGGTACTATGGCTACACCTTC
abundance: -; len: 12; j_gene: TRBJ2-5; d_gene: -; v_gene: TRBV11-1; CDR3aa: CASSSTRETQYF; CDR3nt: TGTGCCAGCAGCTCTACCCGGGAGACCCAGTACTTC
abundance: -; len: 15; j_gene: TRBJ1-5; d_gene: -; v_gene: TRBV19; CDR3aa: CASRNTGSGNQPQHF; CDR3nt: TGTGCCAGTAGAAACACAGGGAGTGGCAATCAGCCCCAGCATTTT
abundance: -; len: 16; j_gene: TRBJ2-3; d_gene: -; v_gene: TRBV7-9; CDR3aa: CASSRSGPRGTDTQYF; CDR3nt: TGTGCCAGCAGCCGGTCAGGGCCTAGAGGCACAGATACGCAGTATTTT
abundance: -; len: 17; j_gene: TRBJ1-5; d_gene: -; v_gene: TRBV10-3; CDR3aa: CAISEPRGGGSDQPQHF; CDR3nt: TGTGCCATCAGTGAGCCCCGAGGGGGGGGCAGCGATCAGCCCCAGCATTTT
abundance: -; len: 15; j_gene: TRBJ1-6; d_gene: -; v_gene: TRBV5-4; CDR3aa: CASSLDRLNNSPLHF; CDR3nt: TGTGCCAGCAGCTTGGACAGGCTAAATAATTCACCCCTCCACTTT
abundance: -; len: 18; j_gene: TRBJ2-5; d_gene: TRBD2; v_gene: TRBV28; CDR3aa: CASSFSLTSGGIQETQYF; CDR3nt: TGTGCCAGCAGTTTTTCCCTGACTAGCGGGGGTATCCAAGAGACCCAGTACTTC
abundance: -; len: 15; j_gene: TRBJ1-4; d_gene: -; v_gene: TRBV5-6; CDR3aa: CASSLGGRGREKLFF; CDR3nt: TGTGCCAGCAGCTTGGGAGGGAGAGGGCGTGAAAAACTGTTTTTT
abundance: -; len: 18; j_gene: TRBJ1-6; d_gene: -; v_gene: TRBV7-6; CDR3aa: CASSLEGGPSSYNSPLHF; CDR3nt: TGTGCCAGCAGCTTAGAGGGGGGGCCGAGCTCCTATAATTCACCCCTCCACTTT
abundance: -; len: 16; j_gene: TRBJ2-5; d_gene: TRBD1; v_gene: TRBV15; CDR3aa: CATSRTGQGALETQYF; CDR3nt: TGTGCCACCAGCAGAACGGGACAGGGCGCACTAGAGACCCAGTACTTC
abundance: -; len: 12; j_gene: TRBJ2-2; d_gene: TRBD2; v_gene: TRBV27; CDR3aa: CASSLIAGELFF; CDR3nt: TGTGCCAGCAGTTTGATAGCGGGAGAGCTGTTTTTT
abundance: -; len: 16; j_gene: TRBJ2-2; d_gene: -; v_gene: TRBV6-2/TRBV6-3; CDR3aa: CASSYPRQGKTGELFF; CDR3nt: TGTGCCAGCAGTTACCCCCGGCAGGGGAAGACCGGGGAGCTGTTTTTT
abundance: -; len: 14; j_gene: TRBJ1-2; d_gene: -; v_gene: TRBV7-9; CDR3aa: CASSLGGRGYGYTF; CDR3nt: TGTGCCAGCAGCTTAGGTGGTCGCGGCTATGGCTACACCTTC
abundance: -; len: 14; j_gene: TRBJ1-1; d_gene: -; v_gene: TRBV14; CDR3aa: CASSQNSGGTEAFF; CDR3nt: TGTGCCAGCAGCCAAAACAGTGGAGGGACTGAAGCTTTCTTT
abundance: -; len: 16; j_gene: TRBJ2-2; d_gene: TRBD2; v_gene: TRBV10-2; CDR3aa: CASSDQGLAGGGELFF; CDR3nt: TGCGCCAGCAGTGACCAAGGACTAGCGGGGGGCGGGGAGCTGTTTTTT
abundance: -; len: 15; j_gene: TRBJ1-1; d_gene: TRBD1; v_gene: TRBV5-5; CDR3aa: CASTIATGSYAEAFF; CDR3nt: TGTGCCAGCACCATCGCGACAGGGTCGTACGCTGAAGCTTTCTTT
abundance: -; len: 15; j_gene: TRBJ1-1; d_gene: -; v_gene: TRBV27; CDR3aa: CASSLVREVDTEAFF; CDR3nt: TGTGCCAGCAGTTTGGTCAGGGAAGTAGATACTGAAGCTTTCTTT
abundance: once; len: 12; j_gene: TRBJ1-5; d_gene: -; v_gene: TRBV27; CDR3aa: CASSFGNQPQHF; CDR3nt: TGTGCCAGCAGTTTCGGGAATCAGCCCCAGCATTTT
abundance: -; len: 15; j_gene: TRBJ1-4; d_gene: -; v_gene: TRBV28; CDR3aa: CASSPPGGPNEKLFF; CDR3nt: TGTGCCAGCAGCCCCCCGGGGGGACCGAATGAAAAACTGTTTTTT
abundance: -; len: 17; j_gene: TRBJ1-4; d_gene: -; v_gene: TRBV12-5; CDR3aa: CASGLVPYRVGSEKLFF; CDR3nt: TGTGCTAGTGGTTTGGTACCGTATAGGGTCGGGAGTGAAAAACTGTTTTTT
abundance: few; len: 16; j_gene: TRBJ2-3; d_gene: -; v_gene: TRBV3-1/TRBV3-2; CDR3aa: CASSQDREDRADTQYF; CDR3nt: TGTGCCAGCAGCCAAGATCGGGAGGACAGAGCTGATACGCAGTATTTT
abundance: -; len: 13; j_gene: TRBJ2-5; d_gene: TRBD2; v_gene: TRBV11-2; CDR3aa: CGSGGGSQETQYF; CDR3nt: TGTGGGAGTGGCGGGGGGTCACAAGAGACCCAGTACTTC
abundance: -; len: 11; j_gene: TRBJ1-1; d_gene: -; v_gene: TRBV19; CDR3aa: CASGESWFAFF; CDR3nt: TGTGCCAGCGGGGAATCGTGGTTTGCTTTCTTT
abundance: -; len: 14; j_gene: TRBJ2-3; d_gene: TRBD2; v_gene: TRBV7-2; CDR3aa: CASSLAPSGGTQYF; CDR3nt: TGTGCCAGCAGCTTAGCGCCTAGCGGGGGTACGCAGTATTTT
abundance: -; len: 14; j_gene: TRBJ1-5; d_gene: TRBD1; v_gene: TRBV18; CDR3aa: CASSRTGGDQPQHF; CDR3nt: TGTGCCAGCTCACGGACAGGGGGGGATCAGCCCCAGCATTTT
abundance: few; len: 17; j_gene: TRBJ1-1; d_gene: TRBD1; v_gene: TRBV6-1; CDR3aa: CASSEHTGVLMNTEAFF; CDR3nt: TGTGCCAGCAGTGAACACACAGGGGTTCTCATGAACACTGAAGCTTTCTTT